This T cell receptor (beta chain) came from a study of cytotoxic CD8 clonotypes in ibrutinib-treated CLL (dated by TCRdb to about 2021). Study-level background: The cohort had around twelve relapsed/refractory and approximately 15 treatment-naive patients; some 17 were IGHV unmutated. Responses were partial in some 24 patients and complete in 2; after median approximately 5.5 years follow-up, around 14 stayed in remission and some twelve progressed. Response samples were obtained after a median of roughly 13 months of treatment, with a range of roughly 6 to 40 months. On average, each sample had approximately 260,000 productive templates and under 95,000 productive rearrangements. Of the approximately 90 people in the trial, approximately 28 had longitudinal samples available. Cryopreserved peripheral blood mononuclear cells were obtained before treatment, at response, and at either sustained remission or disease progression. Patients were still on ibrutinib when every remission and progressive disease sample was collected. What the research found in general, with its limitations: Lymph node repertoires were not examined, and the timing of sampling was not matched between patients in sustained remission and those whose disease progressed. Public clonotypes were rare and either shrank or stayed stable during treatment, and the rise in clonality at ibrutinib response reflected expansion of private clonotypes. Clonality rose at ibrutinib response, remained stable during sustained remission, and dropped back toward baseline at progression. At baseline, clonality was higher than in age-matched healthy donors and showed a strong correlation with circulating CD8+ T-cell counts.

On a MiSeq, deep resolution sequencing aimed for a depth between 1 in 1 million and 1 in 200,000 T cells, with each clonotype covered around 9.2x on average. The immunoSEQ hsTCRB Kit was used to generate the TCR beta libraries. In the paper's pipeline: Data were analyzed with ImmunoSEQ Data Assistant and ImmunoSEQ Analyzer, with V, D and J genes assigned per IMGT definitions. Clonality, which ranges from 0 to 1, was calculated by subtracting the normalized Shannon entropy of productive rearrangement frequencies from one. Only overrepresented clonotypes making up at least 0.05% of each patient's repertoire were included in the public clonotype analysis. Some 14 age-matched healthy donor repertoires from immuneACCESS served as clonality controls. This is the immuneACCESS table as TCRdb keeps it, with only in-frame sequences that have V and J called. A part of the clones is gone; compared with another copy, unresolved V genes explain less than half, and the rest is unexplained. V and J calls and clone size come straight from that table; D and trimming were deduced from the DNA. In this sample the table shows approximately 320,000 clones, roughly 67% of which occur a single time. The ten largest make up roughly 6.3% of the sample.

For TCR beta library preparation, about 2 micrograms of genomic DNA was extracted from cryopreserved PBMCs. Longitudinal blood samples from CLL patients on ibrutinib monotherapy underwent high-throughput TCR beta sequencing. The patients took part in an open-label, single-center phase 2 trial of ibrutinib monotherapy. Compared with germline, V lacks 5 bases and J lacks 3 bases; bases without a gene match: 8. From a lookup of the germline V gene (reference sequence), CDR1 and CDR2 are LNHDA and SQIVND. The CDR3 runs 15 amino acids, cysteine and phenylalanine included. Of all the DNA, just the CDR3 is kept, 45 bases in frame from base 1. A note on this clone: The target of this receptor is not known. No base-level quality is on record; no much larger clone is a single base apart.

The chain links TRBV19 with TRBJ2-7, with TRBD2 matching 9 junction bases. Specimen: PBMCs, collected after 36 months of ibrutinib treatment. This clonotype originated in a human donor with chronic lymphocytic leukemia. The bases read TGTGCCAGTAGTGGGAATAGCGGGAGAGTCTACGAGCAGTACTTC. The encoded protein is CASSGNSGRVYEQYF.